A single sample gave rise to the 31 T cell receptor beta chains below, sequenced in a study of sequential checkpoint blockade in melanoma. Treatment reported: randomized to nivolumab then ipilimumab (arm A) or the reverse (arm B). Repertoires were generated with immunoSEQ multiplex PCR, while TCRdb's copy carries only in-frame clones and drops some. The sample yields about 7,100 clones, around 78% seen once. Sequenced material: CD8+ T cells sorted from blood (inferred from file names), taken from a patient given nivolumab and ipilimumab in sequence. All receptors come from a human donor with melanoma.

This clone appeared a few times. CDR3 loop: CASSRTVGLAGGEQYF. CDR3 DNA: TGTGCCAGCAGCCGGACTGTTGGCCTAGCGGGAGGAGAGCAGTACTTC. The chain links TRBV7-9 to TRBJ2-7, with 11 bases fitting TRBD2. The CDR3 is 16 residues long. The V gene's germline CDR1 is SEHNR and CDR2 FQNEAQ (reference sequence). J gave up 7 bases and V 5 bases, and 13 bases lay outside the gene matches.

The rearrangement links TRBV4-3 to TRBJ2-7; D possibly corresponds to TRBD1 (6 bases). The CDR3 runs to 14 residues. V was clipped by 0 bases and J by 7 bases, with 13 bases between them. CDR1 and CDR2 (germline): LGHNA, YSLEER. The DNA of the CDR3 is TGCGCCAGCAGCCAAGATCAGGGGATAGTGGAGCAGTACTTC. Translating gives CASSQDQGIVEQYF.

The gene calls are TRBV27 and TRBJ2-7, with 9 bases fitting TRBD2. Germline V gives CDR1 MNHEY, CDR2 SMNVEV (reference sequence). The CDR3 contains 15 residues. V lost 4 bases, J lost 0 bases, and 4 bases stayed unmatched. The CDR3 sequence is CASSSLAGFSYEQYF. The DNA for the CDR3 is TGTGCCAGCAGTTCTCTAGCGGGGTTCTCCTACGAGCAGTACTTC.

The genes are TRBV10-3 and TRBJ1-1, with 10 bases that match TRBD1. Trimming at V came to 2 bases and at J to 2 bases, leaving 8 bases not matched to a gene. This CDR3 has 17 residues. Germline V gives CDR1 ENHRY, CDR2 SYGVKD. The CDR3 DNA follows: TGTGCCATCAGTGAGAGACAGGGGGCGAGGATCAACACTGAAGCTTTCTTT. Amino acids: CAISERQGARINTEAFF.

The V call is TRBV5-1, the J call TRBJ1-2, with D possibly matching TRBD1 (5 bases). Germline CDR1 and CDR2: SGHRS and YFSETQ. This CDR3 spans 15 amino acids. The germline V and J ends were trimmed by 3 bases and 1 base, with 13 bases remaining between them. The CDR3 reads CASSWRGTRNYGYTF. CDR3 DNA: TGCGCCAGCAGCTGGCGGGGGACCCGTAACTATGGCTACACCTTC.

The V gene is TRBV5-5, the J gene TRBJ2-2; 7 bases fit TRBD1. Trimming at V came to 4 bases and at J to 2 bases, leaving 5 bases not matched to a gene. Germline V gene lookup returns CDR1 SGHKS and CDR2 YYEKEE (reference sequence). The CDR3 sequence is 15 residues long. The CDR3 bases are TGTGCCAGCAGCCCGGGACAGCTTAACACCGGGGAGCTGTTTTTT. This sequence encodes CASSPGQLNTGELFF.

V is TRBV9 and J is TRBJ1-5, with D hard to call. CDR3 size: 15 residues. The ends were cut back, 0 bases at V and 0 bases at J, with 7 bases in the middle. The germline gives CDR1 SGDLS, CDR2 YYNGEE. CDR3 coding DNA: TGTGCCAGCAGCGTAGGAACAGCTAGCAATCAGCCCCAGCATTTT. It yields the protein CASSVGTASNQPQHF.

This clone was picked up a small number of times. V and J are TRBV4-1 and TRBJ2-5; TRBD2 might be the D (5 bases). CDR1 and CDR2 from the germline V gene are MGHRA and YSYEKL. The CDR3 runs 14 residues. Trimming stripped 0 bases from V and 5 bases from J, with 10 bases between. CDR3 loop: CASSQEWRGETQYF. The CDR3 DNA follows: TGCGCCAGCAGCCAAGAATGGAGAGGGGAGACCCAGTACTTC.

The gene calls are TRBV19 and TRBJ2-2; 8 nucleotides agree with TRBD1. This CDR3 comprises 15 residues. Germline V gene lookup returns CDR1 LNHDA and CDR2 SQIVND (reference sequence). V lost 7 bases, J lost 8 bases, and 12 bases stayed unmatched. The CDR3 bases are TGTGCCAGTATGATAGTACAGGGGGAACGGGGGGAGCTGTTTTTT. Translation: CASMIVQGERGELFF.

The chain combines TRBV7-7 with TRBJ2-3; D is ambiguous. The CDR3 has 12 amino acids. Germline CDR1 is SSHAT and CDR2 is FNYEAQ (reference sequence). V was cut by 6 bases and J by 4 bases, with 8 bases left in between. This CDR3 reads CASSEQSDTQYF. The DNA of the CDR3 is TGTGCCAGCAGTGAACAGTCAGATACGCAGTATTTT.

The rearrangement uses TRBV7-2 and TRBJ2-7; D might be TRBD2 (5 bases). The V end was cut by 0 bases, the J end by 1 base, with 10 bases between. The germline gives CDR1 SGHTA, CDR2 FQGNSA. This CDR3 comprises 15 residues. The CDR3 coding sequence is TGTGCCAGCAGCTTAGCTCTAGCCGGGTCCTACGAGCAGTACTTC. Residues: CASSLALAGSYEQYF.

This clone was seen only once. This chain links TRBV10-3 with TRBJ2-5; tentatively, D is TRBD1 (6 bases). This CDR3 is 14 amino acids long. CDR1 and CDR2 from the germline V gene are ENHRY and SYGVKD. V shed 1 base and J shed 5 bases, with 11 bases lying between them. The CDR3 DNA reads TGTGCCATCAGTGAGTACAGGGAGCGGGAGACCCAGTACTTC. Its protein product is CAISEYRERETQYF.

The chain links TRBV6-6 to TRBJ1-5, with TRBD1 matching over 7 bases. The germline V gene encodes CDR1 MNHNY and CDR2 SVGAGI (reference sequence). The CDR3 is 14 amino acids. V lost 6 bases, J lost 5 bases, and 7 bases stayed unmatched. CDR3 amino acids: CASSPRDRHQPQHF. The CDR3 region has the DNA TGTGCCAGCAGCCCCCGGGACAGACATCAGCCCCAGCATTTT.

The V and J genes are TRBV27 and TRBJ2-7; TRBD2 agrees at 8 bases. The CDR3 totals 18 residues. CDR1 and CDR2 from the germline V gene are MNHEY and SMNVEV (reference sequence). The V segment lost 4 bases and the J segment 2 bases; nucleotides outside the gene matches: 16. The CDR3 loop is CASSSTSSGRGVTYEQYF. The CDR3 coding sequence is TGTGCCAGCAGTTCGACATCCTCCGGGAGGGGGGTAACCTACGAGCAGTACTTC.

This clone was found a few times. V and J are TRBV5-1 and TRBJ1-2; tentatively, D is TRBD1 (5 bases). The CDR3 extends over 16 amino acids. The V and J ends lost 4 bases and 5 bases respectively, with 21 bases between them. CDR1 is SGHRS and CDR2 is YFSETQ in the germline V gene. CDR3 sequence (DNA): TGCGCCAGCAGCCCGACGACAGCTAATCAGTTTTATGGCTACACCTTC. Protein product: CASSPTTANQFYGYTF.

CDR3 DNA sequence: TGCGCCAGCAGCCCAGGGGTGAATCAGCCCCAGCATTTT. This gives the protein CASSPGVNQPQHF. J is TRBJ1-5 and V is TRBV4-1; D is perhaps TRBD1 (6 bases). The CDR3 covers 13 residues. V dropped 4 bases and J dropped 4 bases, with 8 bases sitting between them. Germline-derived CDR1 and CDR2 are MGHRA and YSYEKL.

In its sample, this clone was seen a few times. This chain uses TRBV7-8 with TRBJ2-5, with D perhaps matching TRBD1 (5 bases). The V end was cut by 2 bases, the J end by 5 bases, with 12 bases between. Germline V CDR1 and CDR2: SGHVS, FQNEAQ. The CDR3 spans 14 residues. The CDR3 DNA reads TGTGCCAGCAGCTTACTGCCCAGGGTTGAGACCCAGTACTTC. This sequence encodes CASSLLPRVETQYF.

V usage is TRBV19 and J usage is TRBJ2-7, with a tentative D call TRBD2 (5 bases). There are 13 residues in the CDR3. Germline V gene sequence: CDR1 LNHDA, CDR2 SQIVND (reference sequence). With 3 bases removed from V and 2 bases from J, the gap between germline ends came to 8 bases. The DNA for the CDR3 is TGTGCCAGTAGTATTGGACTCGCCTACGAGCAGTACTTC. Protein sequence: CASSIGLAYEQYF.

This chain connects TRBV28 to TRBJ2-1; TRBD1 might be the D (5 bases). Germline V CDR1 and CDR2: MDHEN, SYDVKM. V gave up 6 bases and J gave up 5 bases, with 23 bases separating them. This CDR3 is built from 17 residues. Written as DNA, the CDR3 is TGTGCCAGCAGCACGCCACTCCTCCGGACACCCAACAATGAGCAGTTCTTC. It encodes CASSTPLLRTPNNEQFF.

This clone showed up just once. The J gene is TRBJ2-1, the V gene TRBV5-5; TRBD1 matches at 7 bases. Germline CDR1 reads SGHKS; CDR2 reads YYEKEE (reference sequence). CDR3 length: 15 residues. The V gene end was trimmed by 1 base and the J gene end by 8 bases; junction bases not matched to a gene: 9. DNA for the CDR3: TGTGCCAGCAGCTTGCAGGGGGTCGTTCCCCATGAGCAGTTCTTC. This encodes CASSLQGVVPHEQFF.

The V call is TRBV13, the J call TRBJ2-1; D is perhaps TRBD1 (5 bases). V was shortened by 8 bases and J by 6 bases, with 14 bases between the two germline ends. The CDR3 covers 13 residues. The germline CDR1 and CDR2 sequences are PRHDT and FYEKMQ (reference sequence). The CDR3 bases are TGTGCCAGCGGGGCTAACCCGAGCAATGAGCAGTTCTTC. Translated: CASGANPSNEQFF.

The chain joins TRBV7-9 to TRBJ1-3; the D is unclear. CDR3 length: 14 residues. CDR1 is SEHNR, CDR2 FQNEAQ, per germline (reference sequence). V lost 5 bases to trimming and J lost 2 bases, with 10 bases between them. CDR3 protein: CASSLAVTGNTIYF. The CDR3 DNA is TGTGCCAGCAGCCTGGCAGTTACTGGAAACACCATATATTTT. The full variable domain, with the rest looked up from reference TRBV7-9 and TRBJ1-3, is DTGVSQNPRHKITKRGQNVTFRCDPISEHNRLYWYRQTLGQGPEFLTYFQNEAQLEKSRLLSDRFSAERPKGSFSTLEIQRTEQGDSAMYLCASSLAVTGNTIYFGEGSWLTVV.

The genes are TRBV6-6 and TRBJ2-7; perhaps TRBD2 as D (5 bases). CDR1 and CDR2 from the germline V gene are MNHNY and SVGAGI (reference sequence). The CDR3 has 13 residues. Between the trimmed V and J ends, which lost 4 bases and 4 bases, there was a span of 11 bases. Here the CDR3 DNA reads TGTGCCAGCAGTTTCCGGGGTCATTACGAGCAGTACTTC. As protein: CASSFRGHYEQYF.

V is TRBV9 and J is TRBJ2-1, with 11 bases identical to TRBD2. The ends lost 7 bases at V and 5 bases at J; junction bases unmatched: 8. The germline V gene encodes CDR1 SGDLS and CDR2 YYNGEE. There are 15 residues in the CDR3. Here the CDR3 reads CASSRLAGTHNEQFF. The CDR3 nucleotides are TGTGCCAGCTCAAGACTAGCGGGGACCCACAATGAGCAGTTCTTC.

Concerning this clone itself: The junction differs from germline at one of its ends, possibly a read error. DNA of the CDR3: TGTGCCAGCAGCTTGGCTTCAGGGACAGGTACGCAGTATTTT. This sequence encodes CASSLASGTGTQYF. The rearrangement links TRBV5-6 to TRBJ2-3; 8 bases fit TRBD1. CDR1 is SGHDT, CDR2 YYEEEE, per germline. CDR3 length: 14 amino acids.

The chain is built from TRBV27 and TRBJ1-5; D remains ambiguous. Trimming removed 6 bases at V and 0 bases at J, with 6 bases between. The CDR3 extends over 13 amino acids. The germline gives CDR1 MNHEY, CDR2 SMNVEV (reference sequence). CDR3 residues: CASRHNSNQPQHF. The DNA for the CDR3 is TGTGCCAGCAGACATAATAGCAATCAGCCCCAGCATTTT.

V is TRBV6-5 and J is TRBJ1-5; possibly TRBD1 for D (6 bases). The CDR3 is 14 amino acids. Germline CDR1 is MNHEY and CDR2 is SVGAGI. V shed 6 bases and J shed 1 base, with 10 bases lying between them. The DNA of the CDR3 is TGTGCCAGCAGACAACAGGGAAGCAATCAGCCCCAGCATTTT. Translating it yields CASRQQGSNQPQHF.

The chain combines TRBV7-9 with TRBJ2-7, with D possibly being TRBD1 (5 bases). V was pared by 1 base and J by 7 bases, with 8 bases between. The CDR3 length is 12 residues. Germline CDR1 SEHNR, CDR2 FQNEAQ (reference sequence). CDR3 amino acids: CASSLGSGEQYF. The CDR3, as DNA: TGTGCCAGCAGCTTAGGATCAGGGGAGCAGTACTTC. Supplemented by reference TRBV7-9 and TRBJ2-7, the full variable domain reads DTGVSQNPRHKITKRGQNVTFRCDPISEHNRLYWYRQTLGQGPEFLTYFQNEAQLEKSRLLSDRFSAERPKGSFSTLEIQRTEQGDSAMYLCASSLGSGEQYFGPGTRLTVT.

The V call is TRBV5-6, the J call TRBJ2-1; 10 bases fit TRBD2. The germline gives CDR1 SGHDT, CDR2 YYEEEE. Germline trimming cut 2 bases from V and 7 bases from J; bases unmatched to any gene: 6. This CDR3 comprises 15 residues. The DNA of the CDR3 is TGTGCCAGCAGCTTTAGCGGGGGGCTCGGAAATGAGCAGTTCTTC. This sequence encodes CASSFSGGLGNEQFF.

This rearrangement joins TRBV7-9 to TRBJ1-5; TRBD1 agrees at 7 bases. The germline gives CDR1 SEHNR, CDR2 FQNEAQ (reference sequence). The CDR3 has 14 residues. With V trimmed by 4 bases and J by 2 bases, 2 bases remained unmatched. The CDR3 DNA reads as TGTGCCAGCAGCTCTACAGGGGGCAATCAGCCCCAGCATTTT. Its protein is CASSSTGGNQPQHF.

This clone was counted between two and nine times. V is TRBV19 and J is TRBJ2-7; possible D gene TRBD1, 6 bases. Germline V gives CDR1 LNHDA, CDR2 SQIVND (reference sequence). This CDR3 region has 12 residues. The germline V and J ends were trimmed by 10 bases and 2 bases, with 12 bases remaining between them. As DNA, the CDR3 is TGTGCCACACTCGAGGGGGCCTACGAGCAGTACTTC. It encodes CATLEGAYEQYF.